The entry that follows covers one T cell receptor (beta chain) sequence. Time point given: pretreatment peripheral blood. Pretreatment and on-treatment blood mononuclear cell samples were taken, totaling between 1 and 8 time points per patient. The sample comes from a study of PD-L1 blockade in urothelial cancer. Study-wide context: Blood gave a median approximately 130,000 T cells.

Generated by immunoSEQ multiplex PCR, the TCRdb table keeps only in-frame clones and is missing some. The sample consists of approximately 52,000 clones, 75% of them appearing once. Trimming stripped 6 bases from V and 0 bases from J, with 11 bases between. Germline lookup yields CDR1 SNHLY and CDR2 FYNNEI. There are 14 residues in the CDR3. The sequences come from PBMCs, collected around atezolizumab (anti-PD-L1) treatment. The chain uses TRBV2 and TRBJ1-2; tentative D call: TRBD1 (5 bases). This receptor was taken from a man in his 70s with urothelial cancer. For the CDR3, the DNA is TGTGCCAGCAGCGTACAGGAAGCTAACTATGGCTACACCTTC. The encoded protein is CASSVQEANYGYTF.